In its sample, the clone carrying this T cell receptor beta chain was seen a few times. Produced via immunoSEQ multiplex PCR; TCRdb's table is partial and in-frame only. The data show about 220,000 clones, roughly 85% seen once. This sample was taken from a study of blood T cell repertoires in COVID-19. In the study overall: Material from acute and convalescent COVID-19 was sourced from the United States, Italy and Spain.

CDR1 is MGHRA and CDR2 is YSYEKL in the germline V gene. The CDR3 totals 15 residues. Trimming at V came to 4 bases and at J to 3 bases, leaving 5 bases not matched to a gene. The receptor was derived from a woman in her fifties or sixties who had been exposed to COVID-19. The sequencing sample was made of PBMCs or T cells enriched from blood (not recorded which). This chain joins TRBV4-1 and TRBJ1-2; 10 bases are a match to TRBD1. CDR3 nucleotides: TGCGCCAGCAGCCTAAGACAGGGGGCAGACTATGGCTACACCTTC. The encoded protein is CASSLRQGADYGYTF.